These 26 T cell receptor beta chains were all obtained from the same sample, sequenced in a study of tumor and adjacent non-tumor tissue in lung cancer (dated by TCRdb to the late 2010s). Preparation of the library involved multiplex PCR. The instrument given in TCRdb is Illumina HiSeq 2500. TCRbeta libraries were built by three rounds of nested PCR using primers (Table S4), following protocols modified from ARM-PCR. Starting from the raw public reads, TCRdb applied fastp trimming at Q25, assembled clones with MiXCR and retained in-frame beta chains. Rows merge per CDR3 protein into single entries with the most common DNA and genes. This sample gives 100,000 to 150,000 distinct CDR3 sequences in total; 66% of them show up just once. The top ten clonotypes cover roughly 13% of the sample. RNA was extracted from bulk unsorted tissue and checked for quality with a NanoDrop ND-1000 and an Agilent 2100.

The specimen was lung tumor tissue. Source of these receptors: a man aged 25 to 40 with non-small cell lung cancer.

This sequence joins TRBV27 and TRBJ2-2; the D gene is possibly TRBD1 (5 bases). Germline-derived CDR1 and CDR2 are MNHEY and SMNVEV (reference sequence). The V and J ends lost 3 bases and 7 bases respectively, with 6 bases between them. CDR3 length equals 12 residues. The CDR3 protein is CASSFRGGELFF. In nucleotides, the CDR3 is TGTGCCAGCAGTTTTAGGGGCGGGGAGCTGTTTTTT.

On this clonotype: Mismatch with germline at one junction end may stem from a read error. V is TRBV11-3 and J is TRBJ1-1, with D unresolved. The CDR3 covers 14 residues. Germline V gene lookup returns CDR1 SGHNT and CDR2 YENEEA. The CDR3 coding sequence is TGTGCCAGTAGCTCGAGGCCCCAACGGTCTGAAGCTTTCTTC. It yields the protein CASSSRPQRSEAFF.

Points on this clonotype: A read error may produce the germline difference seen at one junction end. The DNA for the CDR3 is TGCGCCATCAGCCCCACACCTGGCAATGAGCAGTTCTTT. This translates into CAISPTPGNEQFF. This sequence joins TRBV11-3 and TRBJ2-1; D gene uncertain. Germline assignment: CDR1 SGHNT and CDR2 YENEEA. The CDR3 runs 13 residues.

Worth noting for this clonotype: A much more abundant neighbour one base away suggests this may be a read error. CDR3 DNA sequence: TGTGCCAGCAGGCAGGACGGCTCCTACGAGCAGTACTTC. This translates into CASRQDGSYEQYF. This chain joins TRBV6-5 and TRBJ2-7, with D unclear. CDR3 size: 13 residues. CDR1 and CDR2 (germline): MNHEY, SVGAGI. The V end was cut by 6 bases, the J end by 0 bases, with 9 bases between.

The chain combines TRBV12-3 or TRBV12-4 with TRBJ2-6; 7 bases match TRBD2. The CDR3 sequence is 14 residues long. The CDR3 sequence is CASGLWSGANVLTF. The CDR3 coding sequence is TGTGCTAGCGGGTTGTGGTCTGGGGCCAACGTCCTGACTTTC.

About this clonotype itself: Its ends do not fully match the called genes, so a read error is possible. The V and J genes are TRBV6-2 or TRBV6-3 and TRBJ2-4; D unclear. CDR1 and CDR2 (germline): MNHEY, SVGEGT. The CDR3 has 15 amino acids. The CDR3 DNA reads TGTGTCAGCAGTTACTCAGCAGAGAAGAAAAACATTCATTACTTC. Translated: CVSSYSAEKKNIHYF.

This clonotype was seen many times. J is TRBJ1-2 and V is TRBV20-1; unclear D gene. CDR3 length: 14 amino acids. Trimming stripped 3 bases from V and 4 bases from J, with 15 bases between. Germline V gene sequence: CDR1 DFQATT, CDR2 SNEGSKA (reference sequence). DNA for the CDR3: TGCAGTGCTAGCGAGACCGGATTAACCTATGGCTACACCTTC. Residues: CSASETGLTYGYTF.

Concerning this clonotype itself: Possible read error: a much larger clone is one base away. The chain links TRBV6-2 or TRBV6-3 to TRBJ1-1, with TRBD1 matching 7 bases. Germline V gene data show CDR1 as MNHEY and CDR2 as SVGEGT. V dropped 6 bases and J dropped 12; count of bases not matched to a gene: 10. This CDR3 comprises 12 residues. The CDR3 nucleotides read TGTGCCAGCAGCCTCGGTCAGGGGGAATCTTTCTTT. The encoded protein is CASSLGQGESFF.

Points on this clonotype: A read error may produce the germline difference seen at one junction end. The CDR3 nucleotides are TGTGCCAGCAGTTACACGGGGAACACCGGGGAGCTCTCTTTT. Its protein product is CASSYTGNTGELSF. This chain uses TRBV6-2 or TRBV6-3 with TRBJ2-2; D may be TRBD2 (5 bases). The CDR3 spans 14 residues. Per germline, CDR1 MNHEY and CDR2 SVGEGT.

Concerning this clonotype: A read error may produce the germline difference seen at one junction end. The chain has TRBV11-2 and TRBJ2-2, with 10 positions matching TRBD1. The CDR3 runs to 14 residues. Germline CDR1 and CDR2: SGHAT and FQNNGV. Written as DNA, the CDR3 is TGTGCTAGCAGCTTGACAGGGGGCGCCGGGGGGCTGTTTTTT. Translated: CASSLTGGAGGLFF.

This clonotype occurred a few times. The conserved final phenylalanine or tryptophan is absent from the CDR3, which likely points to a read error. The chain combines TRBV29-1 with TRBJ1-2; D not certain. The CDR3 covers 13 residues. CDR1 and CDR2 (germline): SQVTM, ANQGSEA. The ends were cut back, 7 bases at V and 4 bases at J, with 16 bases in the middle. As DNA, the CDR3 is TGCAGCGCCCTCTCGGGGTACCCCTATGGCTACACCCTC. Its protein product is CSALSGYPYGYTL.

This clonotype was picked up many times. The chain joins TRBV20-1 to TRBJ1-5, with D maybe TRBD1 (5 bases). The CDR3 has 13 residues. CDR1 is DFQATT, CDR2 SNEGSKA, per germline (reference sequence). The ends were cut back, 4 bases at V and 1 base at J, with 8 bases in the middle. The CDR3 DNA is TGCAGTGCTACTAGGGACAGCAATCAGCCCCAGCATTTT. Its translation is CSATRDSNQPQHF.

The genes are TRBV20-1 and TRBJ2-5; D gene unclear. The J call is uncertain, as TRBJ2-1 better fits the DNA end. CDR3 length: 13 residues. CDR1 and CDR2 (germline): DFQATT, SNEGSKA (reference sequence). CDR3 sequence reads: CSATGCQQEPQFF. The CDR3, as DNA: TGCAGTGCTACCGGCTGCCAGCAAGAGCCCCAGTTCTTC.

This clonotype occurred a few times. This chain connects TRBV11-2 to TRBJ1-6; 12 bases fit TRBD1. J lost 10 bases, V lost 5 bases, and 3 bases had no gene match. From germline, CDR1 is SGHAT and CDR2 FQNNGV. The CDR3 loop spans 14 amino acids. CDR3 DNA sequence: TGTGCCAGCAGCCGGGACAGGGGGCGATCACCCCTCCACTTT. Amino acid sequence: CASSRDRGRSPLHF.

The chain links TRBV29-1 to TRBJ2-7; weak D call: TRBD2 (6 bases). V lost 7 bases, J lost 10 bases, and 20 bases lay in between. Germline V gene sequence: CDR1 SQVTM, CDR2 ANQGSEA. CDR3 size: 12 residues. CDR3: CSAGLARWEQYF. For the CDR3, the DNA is TGCAGCGCGGGCCTAGCGAGATGGGAACAGTACTTC.

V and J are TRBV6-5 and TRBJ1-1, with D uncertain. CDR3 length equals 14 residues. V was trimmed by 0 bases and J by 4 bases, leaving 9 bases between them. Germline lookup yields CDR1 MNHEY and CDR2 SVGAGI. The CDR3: CASSYSVWITEAFF. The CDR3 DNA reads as TGTGCCAGCAGTTACTCAGTATGGATCACTGAAGCTTTCTTT.

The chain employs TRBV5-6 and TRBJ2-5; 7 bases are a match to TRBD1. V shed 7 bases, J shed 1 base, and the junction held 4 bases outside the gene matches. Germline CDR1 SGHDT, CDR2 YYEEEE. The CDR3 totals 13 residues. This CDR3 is CASRQGSQETQYF. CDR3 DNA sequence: TGTGCCAGCCGACAGGGTAGCCAAGAGACCCAGTACTTC. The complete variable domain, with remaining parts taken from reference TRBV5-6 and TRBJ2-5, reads DAGVTQSPTHLIKTRGQQVTLRCSPKSGHDTVSWYQQALGQGPQFIFQYYEEEERQRGNFPDRFSGHQFPNYSSELNVNALLLGDSALYLCASRQGSQETQYFGPGTRLLVL.

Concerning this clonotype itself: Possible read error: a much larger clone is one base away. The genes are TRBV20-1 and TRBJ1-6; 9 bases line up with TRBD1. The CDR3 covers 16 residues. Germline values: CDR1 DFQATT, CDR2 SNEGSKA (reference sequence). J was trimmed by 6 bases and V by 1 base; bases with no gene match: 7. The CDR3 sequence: CSARATGTGLNSPLHF. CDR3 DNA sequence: TGCAGTGCTAGAGCCACCGGGACAGGGCTTAATTCACCCCTCCACTTT.

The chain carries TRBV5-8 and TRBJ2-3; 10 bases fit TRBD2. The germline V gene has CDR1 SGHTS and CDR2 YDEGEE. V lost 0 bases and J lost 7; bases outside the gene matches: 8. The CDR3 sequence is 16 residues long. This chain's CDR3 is CASSLGGLAGVNTQYF. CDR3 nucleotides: TGTGCCAGCAGCTTGGGAGGGCTAGCGGGAGTAAATACGCAGTATTTT. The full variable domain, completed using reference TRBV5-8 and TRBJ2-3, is EAGVTQSPTHLIKTRGQQATLRCSPISGHTSVYWYQQALGLGLQFLLWYDEGEERNRGNFPPRFSGRQFPNYSSELNVNALELEDSALYLCASSLGGLAGVNTQYFGPGTRLTVL.

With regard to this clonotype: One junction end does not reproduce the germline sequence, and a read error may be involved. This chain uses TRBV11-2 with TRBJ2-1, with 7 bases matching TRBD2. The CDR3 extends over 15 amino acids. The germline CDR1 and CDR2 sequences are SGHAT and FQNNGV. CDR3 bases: TGTACCAGTACCCGAGAGGTTCTAGCGGTCGCTGAGCAGTTCTTC. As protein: CTSTREVLAVAEQFF.

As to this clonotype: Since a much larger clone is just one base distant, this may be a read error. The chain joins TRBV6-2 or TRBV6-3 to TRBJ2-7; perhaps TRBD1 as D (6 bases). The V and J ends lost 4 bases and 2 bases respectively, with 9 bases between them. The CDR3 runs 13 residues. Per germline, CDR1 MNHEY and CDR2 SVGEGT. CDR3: CASSCSGAYEQYF. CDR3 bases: TGTGCCAGCAGTTGTTCAGGGGCCTACGAGCAGTACTTC.

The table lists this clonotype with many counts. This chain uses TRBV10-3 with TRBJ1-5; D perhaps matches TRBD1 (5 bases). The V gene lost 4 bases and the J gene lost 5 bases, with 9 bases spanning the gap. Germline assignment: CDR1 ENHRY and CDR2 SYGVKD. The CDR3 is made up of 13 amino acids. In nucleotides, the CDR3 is TGTGCCATCAGTGGGGACGCCGATCAGCCCCAGCATTTT. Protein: CAISGDADQPQHF.

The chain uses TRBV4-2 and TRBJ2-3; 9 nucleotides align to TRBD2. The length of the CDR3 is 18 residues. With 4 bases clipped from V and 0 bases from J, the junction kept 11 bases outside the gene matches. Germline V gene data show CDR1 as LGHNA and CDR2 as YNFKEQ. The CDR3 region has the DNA TGTGCCAGCAGCCTCTATCTATCTAGCGGGACTAGCACAGATACGCAGTATTTT. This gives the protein CASSLYLSSGTSTDTQYF.

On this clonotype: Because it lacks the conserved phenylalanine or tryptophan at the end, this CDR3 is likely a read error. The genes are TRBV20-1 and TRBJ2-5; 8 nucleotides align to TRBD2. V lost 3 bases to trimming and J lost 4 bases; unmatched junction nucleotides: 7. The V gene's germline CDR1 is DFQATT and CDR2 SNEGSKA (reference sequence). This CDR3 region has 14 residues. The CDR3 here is CSARAGGARETQYL. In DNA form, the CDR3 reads TGCAGTGCTAGGGCGGGAGGAGCGCGAGAGACCCAGTACCTC.

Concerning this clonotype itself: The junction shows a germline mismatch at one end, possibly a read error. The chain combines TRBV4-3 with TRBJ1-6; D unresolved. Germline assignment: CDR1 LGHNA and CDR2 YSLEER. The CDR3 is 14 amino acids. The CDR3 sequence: CASGQGLRTPPLHF. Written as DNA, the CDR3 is TGCGCCAGCGGCCAAGGGCTTCGGACCCCACCCCTCCATTTT.

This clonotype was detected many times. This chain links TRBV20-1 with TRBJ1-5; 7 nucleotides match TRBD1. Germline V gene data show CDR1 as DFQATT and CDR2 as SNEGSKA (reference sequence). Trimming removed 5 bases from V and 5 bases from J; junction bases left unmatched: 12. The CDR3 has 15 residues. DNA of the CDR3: TGCAGTGCTGAACAGGGGAACACGATCCATCAGCCCCAGCATTTT. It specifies CSAEQGNTIHQPQHF.